Following are 12 T cell receptor beta chains from one sample sequenced in a study of somatic mutations in cytotoxic T cells in rheumatoid arthritis. TCRdb's table, derived via immunoSEQ multiplex PCR, lists solely in-frame clones and lacks some. The table includes roughly 20,000 clones, around four fifths detected once. Specimen: CD8+ T cells sorted from blood. The origin of the receptors is an adult with rheumatoid arthritis.

The chain has TRBV7-9 and TRBJ1-2; D uncertain. Germline lookup yields CDR1 SEHNR and CDR2 FQNEAQ (reference sequence). Trimming took 5 bases from V and 4 from J, leaving 11 bases between them. There are 13 residues in the CDR3. The CDR3 spells CASSPPGFYGYTF. The CDR3 nucleotides are TGTGCCAGCAGCCCTCCAGGATTCTATGGCTACACCTTC.

CDR3 residues: CASRALAGGLSDTQYF. Here the CDR3 DNA reads TGCGCCAGCAGAGCTCTAGCGGGGGGATTGAGTGATACGCAGTATTTT. The chain uses TRBV5-1 and TRBJ2-3, with 11 positions matching TRBD2. The V and J ends lost 5 bases and 6 bases, in that order; junction bases with no gene match: 11. The CDR3 consists of 16 residues. Germline-derived CDR1 and CDR2 are SGHRS and YFSETQ.

J is TRBJ1-1 and V is TRBV5-1, with D possibly matching TRBD1 (5 bases). The V end lost 1 base, the J end lost 4 bases, and 14 bases lay between the germline ends. This CDR3 is built from 15 residues. Germline assignment: CDR1 SGHRS and CDR2 YFSETQ. In DNA, the CDR3 is TGCGCCAGCAGCTTGACTGGCAGGGAAGGCACTGAAGCTTTCTTT. Its protein product is CASSLTGREGTEAFF.

The chain links TRBV30 to TRBJ1-5; TRBD1 might be the D (5 bases). This CDR3 has 14 amino acids. V lost 1 base to trimming and J lost 2 bases, with 9 bases between them. Germline CDR1 and CDR2: GTSNPN and SVGIG (reference sequence). DNA of the CDR3: TGTGCCTGGAGTGGAGGGGTGGGCAATCAGCCCCAGCATTTT. This codes for CAWSGGVGNQPQHF.

This clone was observed a single time. V usage is TRBV10-1 and J usage is TRBJ1-1, with D possibly TRBD1 on 6 matching bases. The germline V gene has CDR1 WNHNN and CDR2 SYGVQD (reference sequence). CDR3 length: 14 residues. Trimming took off 9 bases at V and 0 bases at J, with 14 bases between the two ends. The CDR3 DNA reads TGCGCCAGATGGGACAATAACATGAACACTGAAGCTTTCTTT. Translation gives CARWDNNMNTEAFF.

V and J are TRBV27 and TRBJ2-1; D is unclear. CDR1 and CDR2 from the germline V gene are MNHEY and SMNVEV (reference sequence). The CDR3 extends over 12 amino acids. Trimming took off 2 bases at V and 8 bases at J, with 7 bases between the two ends. This CDR3 reads CASSLNRDEQFF. CDR3 nucleotides: TGTGCCAGCAGTTTAAATAGGGATGAGCAGTTCTTC.

This chain connects TRBV14 to TRBJ2-5; D ambiguous. The CDR3 has 12 residues. Looked up from germline, CDR1 is SGHDN and CDR2 is FVKESK. Trimming left V 8 bases short and J 3 bases short, with 10 bases between. The DNA for the CDR3 is TGTGCCAGCCGCAACAGTAAAGAGACCCAGTACTTC. The encoded protein is CASRNSKETQYF.

This chain links TRBV28 with TRBJ1-1, with D unclear. Germline V lookup: CDR1 MDHEN, CDR2 SYDVKM. V shed 8 bases and J shed 5 bases, with 12 bases lying between them. There are 12 residues in the CDR3. CDR3 coding DNA: TGTGCCAGCCTTTCATTTTCTACTGAAGCTTTCTTT. It yields the protein CASLSFSTEAFF.

This chain joins TRBV27 and TRBJ2-3, with D hard to call. Trimming took off 5 bases at V and 4 bases at J, with 7 bases between the two ends. The CDR3 length is 12 residues. Germline V gives CDR1 MNHEY, CDR2 SMNVEV (reference sequence). CDR3 sequence reads: CASSEVPDTQYF. The CDR3 DNA reads as TGTGCCAGCAGTGAGGTCCCAGATACGCAGTATTTT.

The CDR3 region has the DNA TGTGCCAGCAGCTTAGGACAAAATCAGCCCCAGCATTTT. This gives the protein CASSLGQNQPQHF. The chain recombines TRBV11-2 with TRBJ1-5, with D uncertain. Trimming took 1 base from V and 4 from J, leaving 5 bases between them. This CDR3 has 13 amino acids. Germline V gene lookup returns CDR1 SGHAT and CDR2 FQNNGV. Looking up the rest from reference TRBV11-2 and TRBJ1-5 gives the full variable domain: EAGVAQSPRYKIIEKRQSVAFWCNPISGHATLYWYQQILGQGPKLLIQFQNNGVVDDSQLPKDRFSAERLKGVDSTLKIQPAKLEDSAVYLCASSLGQNQPQHFGDGTRLSIL.

The chain links TRBV6-5 to TRBJ1-1; the D is unclear. CDR1 and CDR2 (germline): MNHEY, SVGAGI. V lost 6 bases and J lost 0, with 8 bases in between. CDR3 length: 13 residues. The chain's CDR3 is CASRPLVNTEAFF. DNA for the CDR3: TGTGCCAGCAGGCCACTGGTGAACACTGAAGCTTTCTTT.

The chain employs TRBV27 and TRBJ2-7, with D perhaps TRBD1 or TRBD2 (5 bases each). The CDR3 length is 13 residues. CDR1 MNHEY and CDR2 SMNVEV come from the germline V gene (reference sequence). The V end was cut by 4 bases, the J end by 3 bases, with 10 bases between. The CDR3 DNA follows: TGTGCCAGCAGTTGGGCAGGGAGCTACGAGCAGTACTTC. Encoded protein: CASSWAGSYEQYF.